A single sample gave rise to the 5 T cell receptor beta chains below, sequenced in a study of T cell clonotyping in hematopoietic cell transplantation. Sequenced by immunoSEQ multiplex PCR; TCRdb stores in-frame clones only, minus some. The sample lists under 45,000 clones; 95% were seen once. The time point was: recipient sample about 28 days before transplant, after cytoreduction. The material was peripheral blood mononuclear cells, obtained before stem cell transplant. Receptors originate from a man in his forties with chronic myeloid leukemia. Some clones in this sample may be carry-over from other donors' samples.

The chain is built from TRBV4-3 and TRBJ1-2, with 8 bases aligning to TRBD1. CDR1 is LGHNA, CDR2 YSLEER, per germline. V shed 0 bases and J 4 bases; nucleotides not matched to a gene: 7. CDR3 length: 16 residues. The CDR3 DNA is TGCGCCAGCAGCCAAGACTTCGATGGGACAGGCTATGGCTACACCTTC. Protein sequence: CASSQDFDGTGYGYTF.

This chain uses TRBV6-5 with TRBJ1-3, with 9 bases matching TRBD1. The ends lost 5 bases at V and 7 bases at J; junction bases unmatched: 6. CDR3 length equals 14 residues. Germline lookup yields CDR1 MNHEY and CDR2 SVGAGI. The CDR3 DNA sequence: TGTGCCAGCAGTCCCGGGACAGGGTTGAACACCATATATTTT. Translating it yields CASSPGTGLNTIYF.

This clone was recorded only once. The rearrangement uses TRBV6-5 and TRBJ2-2; 9 positions agree with TRBD1. The CDR3 consists of 15 residues. Germline V gene sequence: CDR1 MNHEY, CDR2 SVGAGI. V lost 5 bases, J lost 2 bases, and 3 bases stayed unmatched. CDR3 sequence: CASSPDRGNTGELFF. CDR3 DNA sequence: TGTGCCAGCAGTCCGGACAGGGGAAACACCGGGGAGCTGTTTTTT.

The CDR3 DNA reads TGTGCCATCAGACGGGACAGGGCTGTCAATGAGCAGTTCTTC. This gives the protein CAIRRDRAVNEQFF. The rearrangement links TRBV10-3 to TRBJ2-1; 9 bases match TRBD1. CDR1 ENHRY and CDR2 SYGVKD come from the germline V gene. The CDR3 is 14 amino acids. J lost 6 bases, V lost 6 bases, and 6 bases had no gene match.

CDR3 sequence reads: CASSFSGQGNQPQHF. The CDR3 DNA reads TGTGCCAGCAGCTTCTCGGGACAGGGGAATCAGCCCCAGCATTTT. V usage is TRBV7-2 and J usage is TRBJ1-5; 10 bases align to TRBD1. Germline lookup yields CDR1 SGHTA and CDR2 FQGNSA. The CDR3 spans 15 residues. V was clipped by 3 bases and J by 4 bases; unmatched bases: 3.